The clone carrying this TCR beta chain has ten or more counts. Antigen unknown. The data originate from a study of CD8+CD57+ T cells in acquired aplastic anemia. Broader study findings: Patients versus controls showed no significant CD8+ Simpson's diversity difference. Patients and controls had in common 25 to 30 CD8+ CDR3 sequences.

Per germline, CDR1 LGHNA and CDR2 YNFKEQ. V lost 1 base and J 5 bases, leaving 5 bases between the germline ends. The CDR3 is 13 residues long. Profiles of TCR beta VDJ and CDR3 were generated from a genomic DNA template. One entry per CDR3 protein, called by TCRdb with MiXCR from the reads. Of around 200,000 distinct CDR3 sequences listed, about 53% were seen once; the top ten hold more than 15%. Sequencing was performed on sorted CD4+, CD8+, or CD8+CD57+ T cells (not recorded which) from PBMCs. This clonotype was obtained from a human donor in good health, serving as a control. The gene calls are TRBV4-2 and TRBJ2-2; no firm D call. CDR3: CASSQADTGELFF. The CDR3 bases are TGTGCCAGCAGCCAAGCAGATACCGGGGAGCTGTTTTTT.